A single sample is the source of the 7 T cell receptor beta chains below, sequenced in a study of immune evolution from preneoplasia to lung adenocarcinoma. Sequenced by immunoSEQ multiplex PCR; TCRdb stores in-frame clones only, minus some. The sample lists roughly 5,000 clones, almost 90% occurring once. Material: FFPE atypical adenomatous hyperplasia tissue from the lung. The sample's subset: atypical adenomatous hyperplasia (AAH), lung preneoplasia. The receptors stem from a person aged 70 to 85 with lung adenocarcinoma.

The chain uses TRBV28 and TRBJ2-7, with D maybe TRBD2 (6 bases). V gave up 2 bases and J gave up 4 bases, with 12 bases separating them. Germline CDR1 is MDHEN and CDR2 is SYDVKM. There are 14 residues in the CDR3. CDR3 protein: CASSLVGGGYEQYF. Written as DNA, the CDR3 is TGTGCCAGCAGTTTAGTGGGGGGAGGATACGAGCAGTACTTC. The entire variable domain, with the rest obtained from reference TRBV28 and TRBJ2-7, is as follows: DVKVTQSSRYLVKRTGEKVFLECVQDMDHENMFWYRQDPGLGLRLIYFSYDVKMKEKGDIPEGYSVSREKKERFSLILESASTNQTSMYLCASSLVGGGYEQYFGPGTRLTVT.

V and J are TRBV11-2 and TRBJ2-1; weak D call: TRBD1 (5 bases). V lost 0 bases, J lost 6 bases, and 15 bases lay in between. The CDR3 sequence is 16 residues long. Per germline, CDR1 SGHAT and CDR2 FQNNGV. The CDR3 coding sequence is TGTGCCAGCAGCTTAGATCAGGGTAGAGTATTCAATGAGCAGTTCTTC. It encodes CASSLDQGRVFNEQFF.

The genes are TRBV9 and TRBJ2-1; the match to TRBD2 covers 11 bases. The CDR3 contains 15 residues. Trimming took 7 bases from V and 4 from J; bases not matched to a gene: 7. Looked up from germline, CDR1 is SGDLS and CDR2 is YYNGEE. CDR3 region: CASSGWTSGYNEQFF. CDR3 DNA sequence: TGTGCCAGCTCCGGATGGACTAGCGGGTACAATGAGCAGTTCTTC.

This clone occurred a few times. This chain joins TRBV18 and TRBJ2-3, with 12 bases identical to TRBD1. V trimming: 6 bases; J trimming: 7 bases; junction bases outside the gene matches: 8. CDR3 length: 15 amino acids. CDR1 is KGHSH, CDR2 LQKENI, per germline. The CDR3 DNA is TGTGCCAGCTCCGACCTAGGGACAGGGGGCAATACGCAGTATTTT. Protein sequence: CASSDLGTGGNTQYF.

This rearrangement joins TRBV30 to TRBJ1-5, with unresolved D. Germline CDR1 is GTSNPN and CDR2 is SVGIG (reference sequence). The ends were cut back, 0 bases at V and 3 bases at J, with 6 bases in the middle. This CDR3 has 13 amino acids. The CDR3 bases are TGTGCCTGGAGTGTAGGCAACAATCAGCCCCAGCATTTT. It yields the protein CAWSVGNNQPQHF. Filled out from reference TRBV30 and TRBJ1-5, the complete variable domain reads SQTIHQWPATLVQPVGSPLSLECTVEGTSNPNLYWYRQAAGRGLQLLFYSVGIGQISSEVPQNLSASRPQDRQFILSSKKLLLSDSGFYLCAWSVGNNQPQHFGDGTRLSIL.

V usage is TRBV30 and J usage is TRBJ1-4; D not resolved. V lost 5 bases and J lost 0, with 7 bases in between. Germline CDR1 and CDR2: GTSNPN and SVGIG (reference sequence). The CDR3 consists of 13 residues. This CDR3 reads CAWGPSTNEKLFF. CDR3 DNA: TGTGCCTGGGGACCTTCAACTAATGAAAAACTGTTTTTT.

With regard to this clone: The junction shows a germline mismatch at one end, possibly a read error. The rearrangement uses TRBV7-7 and TRBJ2-1; D might be TRBD1 or TRBD2, each matching 5 bases. The CDR3 extends over 16 amino acids. Looked up from germline, CDR1 is SSHAT and CDR2 is FNYEAQ (reference sequence). This chain's CDR3 is CASTKEGWSSYNEQFF. As DNA, the CDR3 is TGTGCTAGCACCAAAGAGGGGTGGAGCTCCTACAATGAGCAGTTCTTC.